This TCR beta chain is from a study of control samples from healthy donors and cancer patients. Germline-derived CDR1 and CDR2 are SGHRS and YFSETQ. The CDR3 is 14 amino acids. V was cut by 0 bases and J by 5 bases, with 11 bases left in between. Clones were sequenced by immunoSEQ multiplex PCR, and TCRdb holds only the in-frame ones, with some missing. In the table there are 90,000 to 110,000 clones, roughly 80% of which are singletons. The receptor was derived from a woman in her fifties or sixties in good health. This chain links TRBV5-1 with TRBJ1-1; D might be TRBD1 (5 bases). The sequencing sample was made of blood. CDR3: CASSLEGMRTEAFF. The DNA of the CDR3 is TGCGCCAGCAGCTTGGAGGGGATGAGGACTGAAGCTTTCTTT.